Following are 25 T cell receptor beta chains from one sample sequenced in a study of shared clonotypes between healthy human individuals. Some clones are missing from TCRdb's copy, which holds only in-frame ones; the method was immunoSEQ multiplex PCR. The table has nearly 2 million clones, less than 95% seen once. Naive-designated CD8 cells lacked CD45RO, were positively enriched for CCR7, and omitted terminally differentiated effector memory CD45RA+ cells. Sequences were obtained from naive CD8+ T cells sorted from blood. The source of these receptors is a man aged 18 to 29 in good health.

This chain links TRBV7-2 with TRBJ2-2, with 11 bases matching TRBD2. CDR1 SGHTA and CDR2 FQGNSA come from the germline V gene. The CDR3 is 19 residues long. J gave up 3 bases and V 1 base, and 10 bases lay outside the gene matches. This CDR3 reads CASSLGGASGGTYTGELFF. The CDR3 DNA reads TGTGCCAGCAGCTTAGGAGGCGCTAGCGGGGGGACATACACCGGGGAGCTGTTTTTT. The complete variable domain, with remaining parts taken from reference TRBV7-2 and TRBJ2-2, reads GAGVSQSPSNKVTEKGKDVELRCDPISGHTALYWYRQSLGQGLEFLIYFQGNSAPDKSGLPSDRFSAERTGGSVSTLTIQRTQQEDSAVYLCASSLGGASGGTYTGELFFGEGSRLTVL.

This clone was seen a single time. V usage is TRBV6-5 and J usage is TRBJ2-7; 8 nucleotides line up with TRBD1. The CDR3 consists of 15 residues. After removal of 1 base from V and 2 bases from J, the junction contained 4 bases not matched to a gene. Germline CDR1 reads MNHEY; CDR2 reads SVGAGI. CDR3 bases: TGTGCCAGCAGTTACTTCCAGGGGGCTGCCTACGAGCAGTACTTC. Amino acid sequence: CASSYFQGAAYEQYF.

The V gene is TRBV4-1, the J gene TRBJ2-7; 9 nucleotides agree with TRBD2. CDR3 length equals 15 residues. V lost 2 bases, J lost 4 bases, and 6 bases stayed unmatched. Germline-derived CDR1 and CDR2 are MGHRA and YSYEKL. The CDR3 DNA follows: TGCGCCAGCAGCCAAAGCGGGGGGCTCCCGTACGAGCAGTACTTC. Translating it yields CASSQSGGLPYEQYF.

A single count supports this clone. The rearrangement links TRBV7-9 to TRBJ1-6, with TRBD1 as a possible D gene (6 bases). CDR3 length: 17 residues. V was pared by 0 bases and J by 7 bases, with 16 bases between. CDR1 is SEHNR, CDR2 FQNEAQ, per germline (reference sequence). This CDR3 is CASSLATGGLGNSPLHF. CDR3 bases: TGTGCCAGCAGCTTAGCAACCGGGGGCCTTGGGAATTCACCCCTCCACTTT.

The rearrangement uses TRBV6-5 and TRBJ1-3; D remains ambiguous. The CDR3 spans 16 residues. The germline V and J ends were trimmed by 4 bases and 0 bases, with 13 bases remaining between them. The germline V gene encodes CDR1 MNHEY and CDR2 SVGAGI. This chain's CDR3 is CASSSDSLSSGNTIYF. The CDR3 nucleotides read TGTGCCAGCAGTTCCGACTCGCTGAGCTCTGGAAACACCATATATTTT.

This sequence joins TRBV5-4 and TRBJ2-2; 8 nucleotides line up with TRBD1. The CDR3 runs 14 residues. The V gene end was trimmed by 1 base and the J gene end by 8 bases; junction bases not matched to a gene: 4. Germline CDR1 reads SGHNT; CDR2 reads YYREEE (reference sequence). CDR3 sequence (DNA): TGTGCCAGCAGCTTGACAGGGGGATCTGGGGAGCTGTTTTTT. Protein sequence: CASSLTGGSGELFF.

This clone was observed once. This chain joins TRBV13 and TRBJ2-1; possibly TRBD1 for D (5 bases). The germline V gene encodes CDR1 PRHDT and CDR2 FYEKMQ (reference sequence). This CDR3 has 14 residues. V was pared by 1 base and J by 2 bases, with 6 bases between. CDR3 nucleotides: TGTGCCAGCAGCTTAGAGGGGCCCTACAATGAGCAGTTCTTC. Translated, it gives CASSLEGPYNEQFF.

This chain links TRBV2 with TRBJ2-6, with D tentatively TRBD1 (6 bases). Germline V gives CDR1 SNHLY, CDR2 FYNNEI. V shed 6 bases and J shed 4 bases, with 22 bases lying between them. This CDR3 contains 18 residues. In nucleotides, the CDR3 is TGTGCCAGCAGGATGGGGGTACTACAGGGAGCCGGGGCCAACGTCCTGACTTTC. Residues: CASRMGVLQGAGANVLTF.

The J gene is TRBJ2-4, the V gene TRBV6-5; maybe TRBD1 (6 bases). The germline V gene has CDR1 MNHEY and CDR2 SVGAGI. V was cut by 6 bases and J by 8 bases, with 14 bases left in between. The CDR3 loop spans 13 amino acids. This chain's CDR3 is CASRNGQLDIQYF. The DNA of the CDR3 is TGTGCCAGCAGAAACGGACAGTTAGACATTCAGTACTTC.

This sequence joins TRBV28 and TRBJ2-7, with a possible D match to TRBD2 (6 bases). The germline V gene encodes CDR1 MDHEN and CDR2 SYDVKM. The CDR3 runs to 14 residues. Trimming removed 0 bases from V and 7 bases from J, with 13 bases in between. This CDR3 reads CASSLWGGTWEQYF. Here the CDR3 DNA reads TGTGCCAGCAGTTTATGGGGCGGGACCTGGGAGCAGTACTTC. Full variable domain (outside the CDR3, taken from reference TRBV28 and TRBJ2-7): DVKVTQSSRYLVKRTGEKVFLECVQDMDHENMFWYRQDPGLGLRLIYFSYDVKMKEKGDIPEGYSVSREKKERFSLILESASTNQTSMYLCASSLWGGTWEQYFGPGTRLTVT.

This clone was counted once. One junction end disagrees with the germline gene, perhaps due to a read error. The J gene is TRBJ2-3, the V gene TRBV27; TRBD2 aligns across 9 bases. Germline-derived CDR1 and CDR2 are MNHEY and SMNVEV (reference sequence). The CDR3 spans 15 residues. As DNA, the CDR3 is TGTGCCAGCAGTTTGCTAGCGGGGAGCAAAGATACGCAGTATTTT. The encoded protein is CASSLLAGSKDTQYF.

The chain employs TRBV6-5 and TRBJ2-5; tentative D call: TRBD1 (6 bases). This CDR3 has 15 residues. Trimming cost V 7 bases and J 1 base, with 16 bases left between them. Germline V CDR1 and CDR2: MNHEY, SVGAGI. The CDR3: CASTAVGGTQETQYF. Here the CDR3 DNA reads TGTGCCAGCACGGCAGTTGGGGGCACCCAAGAGACCCAGTACTTC.

The chain couples TRBV7-9 to TRBJ2-1; no reliable D call. This CDR3 is 12 amino acids long. Germline CDR1 reads SEHNR; CDR2 reads FQNEAQ (reference sequence). Trimming pared 3 bases from V and 8 bases from J, leaving 8 bases between. CDR3 sequence reads: CASSLGSYEQFF. The CDR3 coding sequence is TGTGCCAGCAGCTTGGGGTCATATGAGCAGTTCTTC.

The chain combines TRBV9 with TRBJ2-2; 11 nucleotides match TRBD2. V lost 4 bases to trimming and J lost 3 bases; unmatched junction nucleotides: 2. The germline V gene has CDR1 SGDLS and CDR2 YYNGEE. The CDR3 is 15 residues long. The chain's CDR3 is CASSLSGGDTGELFF. CDR3 nucleotides: TGTGCCAGCAGCCTTAGCGGGGGGGACACCGGGGAGCTGTTTTTT.

V and J are TRBV4-1 and TRBJ2-3; 10 nucleotides agree with TRBD1. V trimming: 4 bases; J trimming: 4 bases; junction bases outside the gene matches: 5. CDR3 length equals 15 residues. CDR1 is MGHRA, CDR2 YSYEKL, per germline. In DNA, the CDR3 is TGCGCCAGCAGCCTTTTGGGACAGGGGTCAGATACGCAGTATTTT. It specifies CASSLLGQGSDTQYF.

Here the CDR3 reads CASSKDIARELFF. CDR3 sequence (DNA): TGTGCCAGCAGCAAAGACATCGCCCGGGAGCTGTTTTTT. The rearrangement links TRBV7-9 to TRBJ2-2; D is undetermined. Germline values: CDR1 SEHNR, CDR2 FQNEAQ (reference sequence). V lost 5 bases to trimming and J lost 9 bases, with 13 bases between them. The CDR3 runs 13 residues.

This chain links TRBV29-1 with TRBJ2-7; the D is unclear. The V end was cut by 4 bases, the J end by 0 bases, with 10 bases between. Germline loops: CDR1 SQVTM, CDR2 ANQGSEA. The CDR3 loop spans 13 amino acids. The CDR3 reads CSVAPASSYEQYF. In nucleotides, the CDR3 is TGCAGCGTTGCGCCGGCGAGCTCCTACGAGCAGTACTTC.

The chain couples TRBV19 to TRBJ2-7; TRBD1 agrees at 9 bases. V lost 5 bases to trimming and J lost 4 bases; unmatched junction nucleotides: 12. This CDR3 has 16 residues. Germline values: CDR1 LNHDA, CDR2 SQIVND (reference sequence). The CDR3 DNA follows: TGTGCCAGTAGTCTGTCTCGACAGGGGGGGAAATACGAGCAGTACTTC. As protein: CASSLSRQGGKYEQYF.

V and J are TRBV6-5 and TRBJ2-3; a possible D gene is TRBD2 (5 bases). The CDR3 is 15 residues long. The V end lost 7 bases, the J end lost 4 bases, and 18 bases lay between the germline ends. CDR1 and CDR2 from the germline V gene are MNHEY and SVGAGI. The CDR3 here is CASTPDYRGADTQYF. DNA for the CDR3: TGTGCCAGCACCCCAGACTACCGAGGCGCAGATACGCAGTATTTT.

This chain joins TRBV4-1 and TRBJ2-1; 8 bases map to TRBD2. There are 13 residues in the CDR3. V lost 0 bases and J lost 10; bases outside the gene matches: 2. Per germline, CDR1 MGHRA and CDR2 YSYEKL. The DNA for the CDR3 is TGCGCCAGCAGCCAAGATCTAGCGGGCGAGCAGTTCTTC. Protein: CASSQDLAGEQFF.

V usage is TRBV2 and J usage is TRBJ2-3; D is possibly TRBD1 (6 bases). V lost 7 bases, J lost 0 bases, and 14 bases lay in between. Germline V CDR1 and CDR2: SNHLY, FYNNEI. The CDR3 consists of 15 residues. The CDR3 reads CASKMRGQSTDTQYF. DNA for the CDR3: TGTGCCAGCAAAATGAGAGGACAGAGCACAGATACGCAGTATTTT. The variable domain in full, with the rest retrieved from reference TRBV2 and TRBJ2-3, is EPEVTQTPSHQVTQMGQEVILRCVPISNHLYFYWYRQILGQKVEFLVSFYNNEISEKSEIFDDQFSVERPDGSNFTLKIRSTKLEDSAMYFCASKMRGQSTDTQYFGPGTRLTVL.

This clone was seen only once. The same CDR3 arises from other DNA sequences in this sample as well. V is TRBV5-4 and J is TRBJ2-3, with D possibly TRBD1 on 7 matching bases. V lost 4 bases and J 5 bases, leaving 11 bases between the germline ends. The V gene's germline CDR1 is SGHNT and CDR2 YYREEE (reference sequence). The CDR3 extends over 13 amino acids. DNA for the CDR3: TGTGCCAGCAGCCCAGGGGGAGGAGATACGCAGTATTTT. This encodes CASSPGGGDTQYF. The whole variable domain, remainder taken from reference TRBV5-4 and TRBJ2-3, is ETGVTQSPTHLIKTRGQQVTLRCSSQSGHNTVSWYQQALGQGPQFIFQYYREEENGRGNFPPRFSGLQFPNYSSELNVNALELDDSALYLCASSPGGGDTQYFGPGTRLTVL.

The V gene is TRBV30, the J gene TRBJ2-1; 7 bases line up with TRBD1. The germline CDR1 and CDR2 sequences are GTSNPN and SVGIG (reference sequence). V gave up 5 bases and J gave up 0 bases; unmatched junction bases: 7. This CDR3 has 15 residues. CDR3 amino acids: CAWDRDSSSYNEQFF. The CDR3 DNA is TGTGCCTGGGACCGGGACAGCAGCTCCTACAATGAGCAGTTCTTC.

As to this clone: Distinct nucleotide sequences in the sample also encode this CDR3. CDR3 sequence reads: CASSSTYEQYF. As DNA, the CDR3 is TGTGCCAGCAGTTCTACCTACGAGCAGTACTTC. The rearrangement links TRBV5-4 to TRBJ2-7; no definite D call. CDR3 length: 11 residues. Between the trimmed V and J ends, which lost 5 bases and 2 bases, there was a span of 5 bases. Germline CDR1 SGHNT, CDR2 YYREEE (reference sequence).

The table lists this clone with a count of one. J is TRBJ2-1 and V is TRBV29-1; TRBD2 agrees at 14 bases. The CDR3 sequence is 14 residues long. Looked up from germline, CDR1 is SQVTM and CDR2 is ANQGSEA. The V gene end was trimmed by 3 bases and the J gene end by 8 bases; junction bases not matched to a gene: 3. The CDR3 DNA follows: TGCAGCGTTGATGGGACTAGCGGGGGTGATGAGCAGTTCTTC. Translated, it gives CSVDGTSGGDEQFF.